This T cell receptor (beta chain) derives from a study of blood T cell repertoires in COVID-19. Study details: Sample material is recorded as cDNA or gDNA derived from T cells, B-cell-depleted T cells, or PBMCs.

This CDR3 has 13 amino acids. Enrolment of Seattle patients took place during active infection, and they were followed longitudinally. Authors' data handling: Amplification from reference gene primers served as the basis for estimated nucleated cell counts. The table came from immunoSEQ multiplex PCR; TCRdb's copy has only in-frame clones and leaves some out. That table furnishes V, J and clone size, whereas the DNA furnished D and trimming. Of 70,000 or so clones in the sample, roughly 72% were seen once. The sequencing input was peripheral blood. The V gene is TRBV21-1, the J gene TRBJ2-6; the table gives TRBD1 as D, unverified against the DNA. TRBV21-1 is termed a pseudogene. This TCR was recovered from a man in his fifties or sixties with COVID-19, enrolled during active disease. The CDR3 region has the DNA TGTGCCAGGACAGGAGCTGGGGCCAACGTCCTGACTTTC. Encoded protein: CARTGAGANVLTF.